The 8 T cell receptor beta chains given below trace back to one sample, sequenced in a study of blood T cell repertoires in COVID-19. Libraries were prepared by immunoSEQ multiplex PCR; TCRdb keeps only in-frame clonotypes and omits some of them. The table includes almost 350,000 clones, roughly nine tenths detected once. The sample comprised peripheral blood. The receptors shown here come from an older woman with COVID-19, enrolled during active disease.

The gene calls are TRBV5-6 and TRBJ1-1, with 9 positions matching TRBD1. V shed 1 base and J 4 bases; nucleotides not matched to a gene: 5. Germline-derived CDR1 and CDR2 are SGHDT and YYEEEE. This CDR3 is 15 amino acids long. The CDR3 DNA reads TGTGCCAGCAGCTTGAGACAGGGGGTTTTCACTGAAGCTTTCTTT. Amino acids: CASSLRQGVFTEAFF.

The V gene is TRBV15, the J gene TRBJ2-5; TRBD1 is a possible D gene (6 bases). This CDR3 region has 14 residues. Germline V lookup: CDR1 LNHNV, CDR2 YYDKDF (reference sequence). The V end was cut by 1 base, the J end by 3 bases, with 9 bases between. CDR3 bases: TGTGCCACCAGCAGAGGGGGGCAAGAAGAGACCCAGTACTTC. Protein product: CATSRGGQEETQYF.

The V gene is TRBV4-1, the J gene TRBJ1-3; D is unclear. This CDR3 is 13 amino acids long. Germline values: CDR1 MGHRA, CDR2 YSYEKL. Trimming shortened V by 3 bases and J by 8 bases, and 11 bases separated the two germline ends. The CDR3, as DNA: TGCGCCAGCAGCCATGACCATCGGGACACCATATATTTT. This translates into CASSHDHRDTIYF.

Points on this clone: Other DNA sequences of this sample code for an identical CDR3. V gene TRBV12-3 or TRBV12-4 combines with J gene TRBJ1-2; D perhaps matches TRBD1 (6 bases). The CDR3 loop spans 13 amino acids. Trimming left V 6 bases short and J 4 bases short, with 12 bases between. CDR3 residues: CASSLGQLYGYTF. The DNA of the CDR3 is TGTGCCAGCAGCTTGGGACAACTCTATGGCTACACCTTC.

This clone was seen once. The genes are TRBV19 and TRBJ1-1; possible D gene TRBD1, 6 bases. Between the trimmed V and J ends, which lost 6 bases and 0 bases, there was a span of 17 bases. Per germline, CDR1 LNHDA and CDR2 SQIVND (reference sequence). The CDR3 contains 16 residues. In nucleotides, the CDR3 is TGTGCCAGTAGCATTTCTGGGACAAGGCTGAACACTGAAGCTTTCTTT. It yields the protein CASSISGTRLNTEAFF.

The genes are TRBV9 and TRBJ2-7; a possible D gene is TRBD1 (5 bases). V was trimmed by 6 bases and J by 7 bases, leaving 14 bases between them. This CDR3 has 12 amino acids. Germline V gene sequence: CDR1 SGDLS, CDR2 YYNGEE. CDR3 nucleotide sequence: TGTGCCAGCACCGCCAAGGGGCGTGAGCAGTACTTC. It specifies CASTAKGREQYF.

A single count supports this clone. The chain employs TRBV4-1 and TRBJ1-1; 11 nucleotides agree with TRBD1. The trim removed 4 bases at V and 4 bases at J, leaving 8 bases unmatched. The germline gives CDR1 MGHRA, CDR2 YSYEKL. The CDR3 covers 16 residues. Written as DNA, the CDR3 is TGCGCCAGCAGCCGAGGACAGGGGGCTTCGGGCACTGAAGCTTTCTTT. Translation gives CASSRGQGASGTEAFF.

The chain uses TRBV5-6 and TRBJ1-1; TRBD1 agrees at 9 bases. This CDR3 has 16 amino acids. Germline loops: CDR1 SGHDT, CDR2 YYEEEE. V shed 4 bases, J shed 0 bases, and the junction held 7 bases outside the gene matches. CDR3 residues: CASSRKGQGMNTEAFF. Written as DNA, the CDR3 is TGTGCCAGCAGCCGAAAGGGACAGGGTATGAACACTGAAGCTTTCTTT.